These T cell receptor beta chains were read from a single sample in a study of response to subunit inactivated influenza vaccine. MiXCR was run by TCRdb on the RT-PCR reads, yielding one entry per CDR3 protein. This sample carries some 850,000 distinct CDR3 sequences, approximately 17% of them seen once, and the ten largest clones take roughly a tenth. Source: PBMCs from blood, taken roughly 5 days after vaccination. All receptors come from a man aged 50 to 60 who received an inactivated influenza vaccine. Each CDR3 is given with its conserved first and last residue. D genes are given only for firm matches. Clone size is stated in some rows and not others, as once, few, many or a class when expanded.

J gene	clone size	D gene	V gene	CDR3 protein	CDR3 DNA
TRBJ2-6	-	-	TRBV18	CASSRPEANVLTF	TGTGCCAGCTCAAGGCCCGAAGCCAACGTCCTGACTTTC
TRBJ2-1	-	-	TRBV24-1	CATSDPQRTAERFF	TGTGCCACCAGTGACCCACAACGGACAGCCGAGAGGTTCTTC
TRBJ2-3	-	-	TRBV20-1	CSGLGDLVADTQYF	TGCAGTGGGCTCGGGGATCTGGTAGCAGATACGCAGTATTTT
TRBJ2-5	-	-	TRBV20-1	CSARDPVLPGTQYF	TGCAGTGCTAGAGATCCCGTCCTTCCTGGGACCCAGTACTTC
TRBJ2-7	-	-	TRBV29-1	CSVESASSCEQYF	TGCAGCGTTGAATCTGCTAGTTCCTGCGAGCAGTACTTC
TRBJ2-2	few	TRBD1	TRBV6-1	CASRTGVRTGELFF	TGTGCCAGCAGAACAGGGGTCCGCACCGGGGAGCTGTTTTTT
TRBJ2-5	few	TRBD2	TRBV3-1	CASSHQAGGGETQYF	TGTGCCAGCAGCCACCAAGCGGGAGGGGGGGAGACCCAGTACTTC
TRBJ2-1	-	TRBD2	TRBV5-1	CASSLAGGSHNEQFF	TGCGCCAGCAGTTTAGCGGGAGGCTCGCACAATGAGCAGTTCTTC
TRBJ2-7	-	TRBD2	TRBV6-5	CASSLTAGVPTYEQYF	TGTGCCAGCAGTTTAACAGCGGGGGTGCCGACCTACGAGCAGTACTTC
TRBJ2-3	-	-	TRBV3-1	CASSQPGRTDTQYF	TGTGCCAGCAGCCAACCAGGGAGGACAGATACGCAGTATTTT
TRBJ2-1	few	TRBD1	TRBV4-3	CASSLGRGFLNLQVF	TGCGCCAGCAGCCTCGGCAGGGGGTTTTTGAATCTCCAGGTCTTC
TRBJ2-7	once	-	TRBV7-2	CASSLGSDSGGEQYF	TGTGCCAGCAGCTTAGGATCGGACTCTGGTGGCGAGCAGTACTTC
TRBJ1-2	-	-	TRBV20-1	CSAGRAGVRGYGYTF	TGCAGTGCTGGCCGGGCAGGCGTTCGGGGCTATGGCTACACCTTC
TRBJ2-1	-	TRBD2	TRBV19	CASSIRGGQVEQFF	TGTGCCAGTAGTATTCGGGGGGGCCAAGTTGAGCAGTTCTTC
TRBJ1-5	-	TRBD1	TRBV7-2	CASSPDRVRQPQHF	TGTGCCAGCAGCCCGGACAGGGTACGTCAGCCCCAGCATTTT
TRBJ1-2	-	TRBD1	TRBV12-3/TRBV12-4	CASSPPGRGDGYTF	TGTGCCAGCAGCCCCCCCGGCAGGGGGGATGGCTACACCTTC
TRBJ2-2	-	-	TRBV11-2	CASSILSGPSPTGELFF	TGTGCCAGCAGCATACTATCCGGGCCCTCTCCCACCGGGGAGCTGTTTTTT
TRBJ2-3	once	-	TRBV7-9	CASSLIRGAKPHTQYF	TGTGCCAGCAGCTTAATCCGCGGCGCAAAACCACATACGCAGTATTTT
TRBJ1-6	-	-	TRBV7-9	CASSSDSLWNSPLHF	TGTGCCAGCAGCTCGGACAGCTTGTGGAATTCACCCCTCCACTTT
TRBJ2-7	-	-	TRBV7-2	CASSPRYRTYEQYF	TGTGCCAGCAGCCCAAGGTACAGAACCTACGAGCAGTACTTC
TRBJ2-1	many	-	TRBV2	CASSEGYNEQFF	TGTGCCAGCAGTGAAGGGTACAATGAGCAGTTCTTC
TRBJ2-1	few	-	TRBV15	CATSRRTASYNEQFF	TGTGCCACCAGCAGAAGGACAGCCTCCTACAATGAGCAGTTCTTC
TRBJ2-5	few	TRBD2	TRBV12-3/TRBV12-4	CASSLPGLDSETQYF	TGTGCCAGCAGTCTCCCGGGACTAGATTCGGAGACCCAGTACTTC
TRBJ1-6	-	TRBD1	TRBV6-1	CASSRQGLDSPLHF	TGTGCCAGCAGCCGACAGGGATTAGATTCACCCCTCCACTTT
TRBJ2-7	-	TRBD1	TRBV7-9	CASSFRQGMAHTYEQYF	TGTGCCAGCAGCTTCAGACAGGGGATGGCACACACCTACGAGCAGTACTTC
TRBJ2-7	-	TRBD1	TRBV6-1	CASRVIRTGGYEQYF	TGTGCCAGCAGAGTTATACGAACAGGGGGCTACGAGCAGTACTTC
TRBJ2-2	many	-	TRBV12-3/TRBV12-4	CASSKVKGRTGELFF	TGTGCCAGCAGTAAAGTTAAGGGGCGCACCGGGGAGCTGTTTTTT
TRBJ1-6	-	TRBD1	TRBV28	CASSSLGQEGHNSPLHF	TGTGCCAGCAGTTCACTCGGACAGGAAGGACACAATTCACCCCTCCACTTT
TRBJ2-1	-	-	TRBV7-6	CASSLASVAVPNNEQFF	TGTGCCAGCAGCTTAGCGTCGGTAGCGGTCCCCAACAATGAGCAGTTCTTC
TRBJ2-3	once	TRBD2	TRBV28	CASSFPLTSGVNSLSDTQYF	TGTGCCAGCAGTTTCCCCCTTACTAGCGGGGTTAACTCTCTTTCAGATACGCAGTATTTT
TRBJ1-1	few	-	TRBV11-2	CASSFTGPIASSEAFF	TGTGCCAGCAGCTTTACCGGGCCCATTGCAAGTAGTGAAGCTTTCTTT
TRBJ1-1	few	-	TRBV10-3	CAISTSTAGSTEAFF	TGTGCCATCAGCACTTCGACGGCCGGTAGCACTGAAGCTTTCTTT
TRBJ2-2	few	-	TRBV7-3	CATSGNTGELFF	TGTGCCACCTCAGGGAACACCGGGGAGCTGTTTTTT
TRBJ1-2	few	TRBD1	TRBV4-2	CASSHASGQGVYGYTF	TGTGCCAGCAGCCACGCCTCGGGACAGGGGGTCTATGGCTACACCTTC
TRBJ2-1	many	-	TRBV5-5	CASSWGFGVPEQFF	TGTGCCAGCAGTTGGGGATTTGGGGTCCCTGAGCAGTTCTTC